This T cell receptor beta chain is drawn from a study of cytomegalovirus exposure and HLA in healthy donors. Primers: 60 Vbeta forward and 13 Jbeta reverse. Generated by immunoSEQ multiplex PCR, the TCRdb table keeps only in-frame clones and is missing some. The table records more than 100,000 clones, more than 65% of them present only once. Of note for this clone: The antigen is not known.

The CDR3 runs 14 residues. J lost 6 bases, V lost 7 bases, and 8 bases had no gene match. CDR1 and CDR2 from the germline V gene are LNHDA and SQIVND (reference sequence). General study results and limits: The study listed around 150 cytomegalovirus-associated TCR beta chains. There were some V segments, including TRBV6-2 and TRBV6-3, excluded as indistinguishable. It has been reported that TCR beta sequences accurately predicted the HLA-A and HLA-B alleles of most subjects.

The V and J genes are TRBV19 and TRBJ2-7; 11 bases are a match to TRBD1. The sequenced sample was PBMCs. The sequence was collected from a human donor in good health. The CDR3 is CASTSGTGGSEQYF. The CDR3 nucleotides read TGTGCCAGTACCTCCGGGACAGGGGGGTCCGAGCAGTACTTC.